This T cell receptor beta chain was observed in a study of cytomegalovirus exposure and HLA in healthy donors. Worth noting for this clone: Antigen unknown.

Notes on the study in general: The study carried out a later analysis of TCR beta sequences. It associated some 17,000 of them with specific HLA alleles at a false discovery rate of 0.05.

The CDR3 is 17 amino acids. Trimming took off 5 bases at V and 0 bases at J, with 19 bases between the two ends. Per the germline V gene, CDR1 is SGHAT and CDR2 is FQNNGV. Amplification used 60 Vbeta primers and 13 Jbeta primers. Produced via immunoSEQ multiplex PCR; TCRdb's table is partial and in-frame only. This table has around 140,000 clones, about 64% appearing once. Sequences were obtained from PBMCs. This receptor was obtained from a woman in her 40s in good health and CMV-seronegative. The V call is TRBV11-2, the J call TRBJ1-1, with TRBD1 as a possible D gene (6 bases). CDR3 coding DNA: TGTGCCAGCAGCCTAGGACCCTACACAGGGATGAACACTGAAGCTTTCTTT. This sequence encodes CASSLGPYTGMNTEAFF.